Detailed here is one T cell receptor beta chain. The target antigen is unknown. Sequencing used immunoSEQ multiplex PCR; TCRdb keeps in-frame clones, though not all of them. Of around 92,000 clones detected, 93% appear once; the ten largest clones hold around 0.28%. The data were taken from a study of OX40 agonist ivuxolimab in advanced cancers. Study-level background: Aged about 20 to 80 with a mean of approximately 60 years, they were approximately 80% male.

Germline assignment: CDR1 MNHNY and CDR2 SVGAGI (reference sequence). This CDR3 region has 11 residues. Between the trimmed V and J ends, which lost 5 bases and 5 bases, there was a span of 6 bases. At cycle 4 day 1, cycle 7 day 1, and baseline, blood was sampled. Study observations and caveats: Normalized expansion of T-cell clones was also low for some nonresponders.

The chain uses TRBV6-6 and TRBJ2-5; maybe TRBD1 (6 bases). The source of this sequence is an adult with an advanced solid tumor such as melanoma, head and neck, liver or kidney cancer. The sample here was CD4+ or CD8+ T cells sorted from blood, taken in a trial of the OX40 agonist ivuxolimab. This CDR3 reads CASSRGETQYF. Here the CDR3 DNA reads TGTGCCAGCAGTAGGGGGGAGACCCAGTACTTC.